Listed below are T cell receptor beta chains from one sample, sequenced in a study of cytomegalovirus exposure and HLA in healthy donors. Some clones are missing from TCRdb's copy, which holds only in-frame ones; the method was immunoSEQ multiplex PCR. The sample data list fewer than 60,000 clones. Sequencing was carried out using PBMCs. All receptors derive from a woman aged 30 to 39 in good health and CMV-seropositive. Both conserved end residues are part of each CDR3. Each record gives: V gene, CDR3 protein.

TRBV19	CASREPGHANEKLFF
TRBV18	CASSPQGGADTEAFF
TRBV30	CAWRSRGTGVSYNEQFF
TRBV10-1	CASSQRALAGGPYEQYF
TRBV7-9	CASSLASDRGLGTEAFF
TRBV6-1	CASSDYVGGVGELFF
TRBV7-9	CASSWSTDTDTQYF
TRBV30	CAWKEGRAYEQYF
TRBV19	CASSFGASGRYEQYF
TRBV5-4	CASSSGHQYLTSYEQYF
TRBV18	CASSLTSGNTYEQYF
TRBV20-1	CSASPGAEAFF
TRBV2	CASSVGRAVTGEQYF
TRBV5-1	CASSPRGVNGYSYEQYF
TRBV27	CASSLLGANEKLFF
TRBV11-2	CASSRARYEQYF
TRBV6-5	CASSSPGGETQYF
TRBV9	CASSPDRNYGYTF
TRBV5-1	CASSFDPGNQPQHF
TRBV7-3	CASSQNPGYNEQFF
TRBV7-2	CASSLGSGISYEQYF
TRBV4-2	CASSRTSGRASYNEQFF
TRBV1	CTSSQDPGGGAVETQYF
TRBV7-3	CASSRGSSQTGELFF
TRBV7-9	CASSTPSGSYEQYF
TRBV5-1	CASSLEPGLSDEKLFF
TRBV13	CASKAGGPGGYTF
TRBV19	CASSIGGAGTEAFF
TRBV30	CAWNRASGNTIYF